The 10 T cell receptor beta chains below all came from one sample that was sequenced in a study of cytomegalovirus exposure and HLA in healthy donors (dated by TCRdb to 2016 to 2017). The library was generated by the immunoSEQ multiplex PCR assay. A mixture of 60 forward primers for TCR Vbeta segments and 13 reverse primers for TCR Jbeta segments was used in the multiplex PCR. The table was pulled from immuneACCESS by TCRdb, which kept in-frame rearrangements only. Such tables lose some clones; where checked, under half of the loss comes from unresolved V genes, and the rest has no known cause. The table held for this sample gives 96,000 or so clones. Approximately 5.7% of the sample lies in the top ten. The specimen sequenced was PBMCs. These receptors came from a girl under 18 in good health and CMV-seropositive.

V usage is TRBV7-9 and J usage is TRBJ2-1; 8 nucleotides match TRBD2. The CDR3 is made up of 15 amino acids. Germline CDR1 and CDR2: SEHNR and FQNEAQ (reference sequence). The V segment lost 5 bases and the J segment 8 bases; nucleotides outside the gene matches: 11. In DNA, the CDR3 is TGTGCCAGCAGCGAAGGGCATAGCGGGGTCGATGAGCAGTTCTTC. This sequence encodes CASSEGHSGVDEQFF.

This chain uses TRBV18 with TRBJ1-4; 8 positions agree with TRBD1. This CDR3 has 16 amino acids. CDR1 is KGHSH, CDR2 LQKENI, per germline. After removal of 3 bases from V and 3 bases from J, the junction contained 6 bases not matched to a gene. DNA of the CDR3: TGTGCCAGCTCACCGACAGGGGAGGTAGCTAATGAAAAACTGTTTTTT. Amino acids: CASSPTGEVANEKLFF.

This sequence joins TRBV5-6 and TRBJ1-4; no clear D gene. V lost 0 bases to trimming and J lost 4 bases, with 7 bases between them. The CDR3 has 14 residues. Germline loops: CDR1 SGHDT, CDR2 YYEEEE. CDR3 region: CASSLGRINEKLFF. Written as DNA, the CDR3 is TGTGCCAGCAGCTTGGGGCGGATTAATGAAAAACTGTTTTTT.

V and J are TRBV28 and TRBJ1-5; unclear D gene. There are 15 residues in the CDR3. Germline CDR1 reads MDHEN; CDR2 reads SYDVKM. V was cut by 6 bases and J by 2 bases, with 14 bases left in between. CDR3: CASSEAIGGNQPQHF. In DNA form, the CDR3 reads TGTGCCAGCAGCGAAGCCATCGGGGGCAATCAGCCCCAGCATTTT.

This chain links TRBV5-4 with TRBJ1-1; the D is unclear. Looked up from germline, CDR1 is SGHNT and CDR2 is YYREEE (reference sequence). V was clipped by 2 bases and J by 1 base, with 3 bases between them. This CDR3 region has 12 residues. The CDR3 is CASSFQNTEAFF. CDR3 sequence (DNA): TGTGCCAGCAGCTTCCAGAACACTGAAGCTTTCTTT.

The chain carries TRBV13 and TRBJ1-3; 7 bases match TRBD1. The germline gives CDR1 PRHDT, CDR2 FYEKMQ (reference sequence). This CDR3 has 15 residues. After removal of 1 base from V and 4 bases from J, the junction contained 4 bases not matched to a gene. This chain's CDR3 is CASSLASGGGNTIYF. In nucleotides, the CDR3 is TGTGCCAGCAGCTTAGCCTCAGGGGGAGGAAACACCATATATTTT.

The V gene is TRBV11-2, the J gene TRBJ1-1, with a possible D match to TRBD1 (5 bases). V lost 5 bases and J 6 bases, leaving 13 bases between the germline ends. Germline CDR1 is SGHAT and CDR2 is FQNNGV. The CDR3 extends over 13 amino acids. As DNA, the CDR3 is TGTGCCAGCAGCCCACAGGTTAGGGCTGAAGCTTTCTTT. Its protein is CASSPQVRAEAFF.

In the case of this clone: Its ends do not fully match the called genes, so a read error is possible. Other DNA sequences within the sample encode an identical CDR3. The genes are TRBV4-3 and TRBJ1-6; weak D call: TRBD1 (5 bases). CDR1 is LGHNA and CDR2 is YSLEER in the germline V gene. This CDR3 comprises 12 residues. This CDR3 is CASSQVEGPLHF. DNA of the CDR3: TGCGCCAGCAGCCAAGTGGAGGGACCCCTACACTTT.

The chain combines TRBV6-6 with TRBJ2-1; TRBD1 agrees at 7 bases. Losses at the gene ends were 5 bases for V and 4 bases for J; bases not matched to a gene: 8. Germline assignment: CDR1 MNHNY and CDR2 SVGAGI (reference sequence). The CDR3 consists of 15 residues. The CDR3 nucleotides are TGTGCCAGCAGTGGCCCGGGACAGACTTACAATGAGCAGTTCTTC. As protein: CASSGPGQTYNEQFF.

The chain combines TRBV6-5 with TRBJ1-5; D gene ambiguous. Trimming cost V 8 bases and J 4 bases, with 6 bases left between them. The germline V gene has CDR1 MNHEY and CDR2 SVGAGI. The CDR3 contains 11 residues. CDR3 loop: CASGPNQPQHF. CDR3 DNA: TGTGCCAGCGGGCCTAATCAGCCCCAGCATTTT.